Shown below are 23 T cell receptor beta chains from a single sample sequenced in a study of shared clonotypes between healthy human individuals. CD8 cells classed as naive were CD45RO-negative and positively selected for CCR7, excluding terminally differentiated effector memory CD45RA+ cells. TCRdb's copy holds only in-frame clones and misses some; the assay was immunoSEQ multiplex PCR. The table lists millions of clones, about 95% of them singletons. Material: naive CD8+ T cells sorted from blood. The receptors shown here come from a man aged 18-30 years in good health.

DNA for the CDR3: TGCGCCAGCAGCCAAGCGTCCGGTGGCGGACCGATGTACGAGCAGTACTTC. Translating it yields CASSQASGGGPMYEQYF. The chain carries TRBV4-3 and TRBJ2-7, with unresolved D. V was cut by 1 base and J by 4 bases, with 20 bases left in between. The length of the CDR3 is 17 residues. Germline V gives CDR1 LGHNA, CDR2 YSLEER.

This clone showed up just once. CDR3 bases: TGTGCCAGCAGACCCATAACTAGCGGGAGCACCAGTGAGCAGTTCTTC. It yields the protein CASRPITSGSTSEQFF. This chain uses TRBV27 with TRBJ2-1; 11 bases map to TRBD2. The CDR3 consists of 16 residues. The germline gives CDR1 MNHEY, CDR2 SMNVEV (reference sequence). The trim removed 6 bases at V and 9 bases at J, leaving 13 bases unmatched.

Points on this clone: The sample holds other DNA sequences that translate to the same CDR3. The V and J genes are TRBV27 and TRBJ2-7; D is perhaps TRBD2 (6 bases). Germline CDR1 MNHEY, CDR2 SMNVEV (reference sequence). The CDR3 is made up of 13 amino acids. Trimming took off 6 bases at V and 0 bases at J, with 9 bases between the two ends. CDR3 bases: TGTGCCAGCAGCCTAGCGTTCTCCTACGAGCAGTACTTC. Its translation: CASSLAFSYEQYF.

Concerning this clone: A read error is possible here, since a much larger clone lies one base away. The sample contains more than one DNA sequence encoding this CDR3. The chain uses TRBV9 and TRBJ1-1, with a tentative D call TRBD1 (6 bases). CDR3 length: 14 amino acids. Germline V gene sequence: CDR1 SGDLS, CDR2 YYNGEE. V lost 4 bases to trimming and J lost 0 bases, with 10 bases between them. CDR3 bases: TGTGCCAGCAGCTTAGGGGGGGTGAACACTGAAGCTTTCTTT. Encoded protein: CASSLGGVNTEAFF.

The chain uses TRBV7-9 and TRBJ2-1; D ambiguous. CDR3 size: 12 residues. Trimming removed 2 bases from V and 7 bases from J, with 6 bases in between. Looked up from germline, CDR1 is SEHNR and CDR2 is FQNEAQ (reference sequence). CDR3 DNA: TGTGCCAGCAGCTTACAACCTAATGAGCAGTTCTTC. Its translation: CASSLQPNEQFF.

This rearrangement joins TRBV4-3 to TRBJ2-1; D gene ambiguous. V was pared by 5 bases and J by 4 bases, with 15 bases between. This CDR3 has 15 residues. CDR1 and CDR2 from the germline V gene are LGHNA and YSLEER. DNA for the CDR3: TGCGCCAGCAGCGAAGTCCCTGACGGATACAATGAGCAGTTCTTC. Amino acid sequence: CASSEVPDGYNEQFF.

The V and J genes are TRBV30 and TRBJ2-1; 9 positions agree with TRBD2. The CDR3 spans 15 residues. Germline loops: CDR1 GTSNPN, CDR2 SVGIG (reference sequence). J lost 5 bases, V lost 4 bases, and 9 bases had no gene match. The CDR3 sequence: CAWKKLAGLNNEQFF. The CDR3 bases are TGTGCCTGGAAGAAACTAGCGGGTCTTAACAATGAGCAGTTCTTC.

The J gene is TRBJ2-4, the V gene TRBV18; D ambiguous. The V gene's germline CDR1 is KGHSH and CDR2 LQKENI. V lost 3 bases, J lost 4 bases, and 4 bases lay in between. The CDR3 is 12 residues long. The CDR3 region has the DNA TGTGCCAGCTCACCTGAGAAAAACATTCAGTACTTC. Translated, it gives CASSPEKNIQYF.

This rearrangement joins TRBV9 to TRBJ1-1; D is perhaps TRBD1 (6 bases). V lost 4 bases and J lost 0, with 19 bases in between. The CDR3 is 17 residues long. Germline V CDR1 and CDR2: SGDLS, YYNGEE. The CDR3 here is CASSSETWDTMNTEAFF. The CDR3 bases are TGTGCCAGCAGCTCAGAGACCTGGGACACAATGAACACTGAAGCTTTCTTT.

This clone was found many times. The chain is built from TRBV30 and TRBJ1-6, with 8 bases matching TRBD1. V lost 2 bases to trimming and J lost 7 bases; unmatched junction nucleotides: 7. This CDR3 region has 15 residues. In germline, CDR1 is GTSNPN, CDR2 SVGIG (reference sequence). This CDR3 is CAWSLGQGRNSPLHF. As DNA, the CDR3 is TGTGCCTGGAGTCTCGGACAGGGAAGGAATTCACCCCTCCACTTT.

V is TRBV7-9 and J is TRBJ2-1, with D hard to call. The length of the CDR3 is 14 residues. Trimming cost V 0 bases and J 10 bases, with 13 bases left between them. Germline CDR1 SEHNR, CDR2 FQNEAQ (reference sequence). CDR3 coding DNA: TGTGCCAGCAGCTTAGCTCAGGACCCTTGGGAGCAGTTCTTC. This translates into CASSLAQDPWEQFF.

A word on this clone: This sample includes further DNA sequences coding for the same CDR3. The J gene is TRBJ2-7, the V gene TRBV6-5; TRBD2 agrees at 7 bases. Trimming took 3 bases from V and 1 from J; bases not matched to a gene: 3. Germline V gene data show CDR1 as MNHEY and CDR2 as SVGAGI. The CDR3 totals 14 residues. CDR3 DNA sequence: TGTGCCAGCAGTTATGGGGGGGAATCCTACGAGCAGTACTTC. Translated, it gives CASSYGGESYEQYF.

The rearrangement links TRBV12-5 to TRBJ1-2; 9 bases agree with TRBD1. V dropped 2 bases and J dropped 7; count of bases not matched to a gene: 14. The germline gives CDR1 LGHNT, CDR2 FRNRAP. The length of the CDR3 is 17 residues. The CDR3 bases are TGTGCTAGTGGTTTGAGCTCGACCGGGACAGGGTCCTTTGGCTACACCTTC. Its protein product is CASGLSSTGTGSFGYTF.

This chain connects TRBV14 to TRBJ2-7, with a possible D match to TRBD1 (5 bases). CDR3 length: 14 amino acids. Trimming took off 0 bases at V and 3 bases at J, with 9 bases between the two ends. Germline V gene data show CDR1 as SGHDN and CDR2 as FVKESK. The CDR3 DNA reads TGTGCCAGCAGCCAAGATCCCGACAGCTACGAGCAGTACTTC. Translation gives CASSQDPDSYEQYF.

J is TRBJ2-7 and V is TRBV5-6; D not resolved. Germline loops: CDR1 SGHDT, CDR2 YYEEEE. Trimming removed 2 bases from V and 0 bases from J, with 9 bases in between. The CDR3 covers 14 residues. CDR3 amino acids: CASSLTESSYEQYF. CDR3 nucleotide sequence: TGTGCCAGCAGCTTAACGGAGAGCTCCTACGAGCAGTACTTC.

In this sample, this clone turned up once. This chain joins TRBV27 and TRBJ2-7; 7 bases agree with TRBD2. CDR1 and CDR2 from the germline V gene are MNHEY and SMNVEV (reference sequence). With V trimmed by 6 bases and J by 0 bases, 8 bases remained unmatched. This CDR3 is built from 15 residues. DNA for the CDR3: TGTGCCAGCAGCCCTGGGGCGGGGGTCTCCTACGAGCAGTACTTC. This codes for CASSPGAGVSYEQYF.

The chain recombines TRBV10-1 with TRBJ2-3; D possibly corresponds to TRBD2 (7 bases). CDR3 size: 15 residues. Trimming cost V 4 bases and J 4 bases, with 15 bases left between them. Germline V gene sequence: CDR1 WNHNN, CDR2 SYGVQD (reference sequence). The CDR3 coding sequence is TGCGCCAGCAGTGGCGGCGGGGGCAGCGCAGATACGCAGTATTTT. Its protein product is CASSGGGGSADTQYF.

This clone was seen just once. This rearrangement joins TRBV4-2 to TRBJ1-6, with D perhaps TRBD1 (6 bases). There are 15 residues in the CDR3. CDR1 LGHNA and CDR2 YNFKEQ come from the germline V gene. Trimming took 4 bases from V and 8 from J, leaving 15 bases between them. DNA of the CDR3: TGTGCCAGCAGCCTTATGGACAGAGATCATTCACCCCTCCACTTT. It translates to CASSLMDRDHSPLHF.

The chain uses TRBV5-1 and TRBJ2-3; D gene ambiguous. The CDR3 length is 17 residues. Trimming removed 2 bases from V and 2 bases from J, with 18 bases in between. Germline CDR1 reads SGHRS; CDR2 reads YFSETQ. CDR3 nucleotides: TGCGCCAGCAGCTTTTCTTTGGAGAACGCGGACACAGATACGCAGTATTTT. Translated: CASSFSLENADTDTQYF.

The V and J genes are TRBV5-1 and TRBJ1-1; weak D call: TRBD1 (6 bases). With 4 bases removed from V and 4 bases from J, the gap between germline ends came to 17 bases. CDR3 length equals 15 residues. Per the germline V gene, CDR1 is SGHRS and CDR2 is YFSETQ. CDR3 sequence: CASSAYRESVTEAFF. CDR3 in DNA: TGCGCCAGCAGCGCCTACAGGGAGTCGGTCACTGAAGCTTTCTTT.

The chain couples TRBV2 to TRBJ2-7; TRBD2 matches at 10 bases. Germline CDR1 reads SNHLY; CDR2 reads FYNNEI. The trim removed 0 bases at V and 3 bases at J, leaving 5 bases unmatched. CDR3 length: 16 amino acids. In DNA form, the CDR3 reads TGTGCCAGCAGTGAAGCGTCTCTAGCGGGAGACTACGAGCAGTACTTC. Translated, it gives CASSEASLAGDYEQYF.

The chain uses TRBV29-1 and TRBJ2-2; D is ambiguous. There are 15 residues in the CDR3. Trimming pared 0 bases from V and 0 bases from J, leaving 8 bases between. CDR1 SQVTM and CDR2 ANQGSEA come from the germline V gene. CDR3 residues: CSVEDPDSNTGELFF. As DNA, the CDR3 is TGCAGCGTTGAAGATCCAGACTCGAACACCGGGGAGCTGTTTTTT.

This clone was recorded once. The chain couples TRBV6-5 to TRBJ2-5; either TRBD1 or TRBD2 may fit D (6 bases each). From germline, CDR1 is MNHEY and CDR2 SVGAGI. Trimming took 2 bases from V and 5 from J, leaving 12 bases between them. The CDR3 is 14 amino acids. CDR3 nucleotide sequence: TGTGCCAGCAGTTACATCACCGGGGGCGAGACCCAGTACTTC. The encoded protein is CASSYITGGETQYF.